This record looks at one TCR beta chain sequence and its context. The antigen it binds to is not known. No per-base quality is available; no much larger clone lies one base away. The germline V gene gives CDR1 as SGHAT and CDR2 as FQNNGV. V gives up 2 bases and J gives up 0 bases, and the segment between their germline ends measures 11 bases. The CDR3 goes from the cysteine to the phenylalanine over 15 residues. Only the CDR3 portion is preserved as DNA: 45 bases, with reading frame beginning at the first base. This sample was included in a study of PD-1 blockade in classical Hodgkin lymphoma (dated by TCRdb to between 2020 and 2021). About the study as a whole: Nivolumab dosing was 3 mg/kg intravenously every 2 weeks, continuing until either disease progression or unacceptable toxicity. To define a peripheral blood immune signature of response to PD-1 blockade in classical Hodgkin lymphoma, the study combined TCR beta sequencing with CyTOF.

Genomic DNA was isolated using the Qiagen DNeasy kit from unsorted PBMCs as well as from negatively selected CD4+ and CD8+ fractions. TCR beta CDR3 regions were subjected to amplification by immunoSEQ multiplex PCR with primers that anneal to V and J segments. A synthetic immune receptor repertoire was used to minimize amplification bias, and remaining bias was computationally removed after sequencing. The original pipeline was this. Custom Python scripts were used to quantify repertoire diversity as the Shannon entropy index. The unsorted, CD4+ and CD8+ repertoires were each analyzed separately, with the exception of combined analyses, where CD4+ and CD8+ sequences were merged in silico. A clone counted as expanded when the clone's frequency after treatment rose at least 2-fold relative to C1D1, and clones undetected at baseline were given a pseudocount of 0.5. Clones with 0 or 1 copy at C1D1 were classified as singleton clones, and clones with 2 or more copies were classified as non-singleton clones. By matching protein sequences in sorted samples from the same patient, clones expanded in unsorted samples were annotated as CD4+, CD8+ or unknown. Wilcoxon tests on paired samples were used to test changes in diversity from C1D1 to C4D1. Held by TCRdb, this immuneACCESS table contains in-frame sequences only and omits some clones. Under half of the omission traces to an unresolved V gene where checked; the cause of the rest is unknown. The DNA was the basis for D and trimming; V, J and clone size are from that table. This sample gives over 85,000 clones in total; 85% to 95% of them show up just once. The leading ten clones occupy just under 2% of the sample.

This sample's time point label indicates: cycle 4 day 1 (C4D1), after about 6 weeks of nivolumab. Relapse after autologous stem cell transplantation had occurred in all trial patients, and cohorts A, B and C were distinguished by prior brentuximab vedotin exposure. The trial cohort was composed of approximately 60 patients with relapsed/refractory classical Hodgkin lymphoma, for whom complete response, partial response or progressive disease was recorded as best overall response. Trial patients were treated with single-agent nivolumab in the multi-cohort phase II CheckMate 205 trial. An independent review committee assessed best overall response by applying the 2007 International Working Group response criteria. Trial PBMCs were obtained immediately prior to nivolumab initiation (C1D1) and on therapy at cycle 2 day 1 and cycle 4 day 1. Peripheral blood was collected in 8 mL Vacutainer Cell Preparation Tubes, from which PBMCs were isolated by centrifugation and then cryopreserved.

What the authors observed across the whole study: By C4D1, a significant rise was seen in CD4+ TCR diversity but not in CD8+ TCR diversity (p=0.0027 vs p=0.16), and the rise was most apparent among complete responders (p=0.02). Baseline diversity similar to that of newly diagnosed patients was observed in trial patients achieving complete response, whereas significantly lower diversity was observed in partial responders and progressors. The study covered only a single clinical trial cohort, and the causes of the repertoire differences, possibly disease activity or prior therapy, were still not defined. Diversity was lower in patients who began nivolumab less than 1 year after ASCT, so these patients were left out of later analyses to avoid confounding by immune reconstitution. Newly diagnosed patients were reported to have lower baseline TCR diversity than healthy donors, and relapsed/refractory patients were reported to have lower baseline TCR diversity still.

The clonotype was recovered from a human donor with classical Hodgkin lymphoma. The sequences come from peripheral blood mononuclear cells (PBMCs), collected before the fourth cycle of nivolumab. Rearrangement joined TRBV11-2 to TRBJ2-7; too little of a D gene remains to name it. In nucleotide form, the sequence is TGTGCCAGCAGCTTAAAGTTTGAGTTCTCCTACGAGCAGTACTTC. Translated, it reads CASSLKFEFSYEQYF.